Listed below are T cell receptor beta chains from one sample, sequenced in a study of T cell responses to AZD1222 COVID-19 vaccine. Clones were sequenced by immunoSEQ multiplex PCR, and TCRdb holds only the in-frame ones, with some missing. The table has over 50,000 clones, about 81% seen once. Sequenced material: peripheral blood, taken on day 0 of AZD1222 vaccination. These receptors all come from an adult in good health. CDR3s include the opening cysteine and the closing phenylalanine or tryptophan. A D gene is named only where the DNA matches it firmly. Clone size is stated in some rows and not others, as once, few, many or a class when expanded.

clone_size: NA
j_call: TRBJ2-1
d_call: TRBD2
v_call: TRBV9
cdr3_nt: TGTGCCAGCAGCGTAGCGAATAGCGGGAGTCATGAGCAGTTCTTC
cdr3_aa: CASSVANSGSHEQFF

clone_size: many
j_call: TRBJ2-2
d_call: TRBD2
v_call: TRBV18
cdr3_nt: TGTGCCAGCTCACCACCGACTAGCGGGGACCACGGGGAGCTGTTTTTT
cdr3_aa: CASSPPTSGDHGELFF

clone_size: NA
j_call: TRBJ2-7
d_call: NA
v_call: TRBV5-6
cdr3_nt: TGTGCCAGCAGCTTGGGTCCGAGGAGCTCCTACGAGCAGTACTTC
cdr3_aa: CASSLGPRSSYEQYF

clone_size: NA
j_call: TRBJ2-5
d_call: NA
v_call: TRBV30
cdr3_nt: NA
cdr3_aa: CAWSLSWETQYF

clone_size: NA
j_call: TRBJ2-7
d_call: TRBD2
v_call: TRBV5-4
cdr3_nt: TGTGCCAGCAGCGAATGGACTAGCGAAATTTCCTACGAGCAGTACTTC
cdr3_aa: CASSEWTSEISYEQYF

clone_size: NA
j_call: TRBJ2-2
d_call: TRBD2
v_call: TRBV7-2
cdr3_nt: TGTGCCAGCAGCTTAGAGATCGTTTGGCGGGAGACCGGGGAGCTGTTTTTT
cdr3_aa: CASSLEIVWRETGELFF

clone_size: once
j_call: TRBJ2-7
d_call: TRBD2
v_call: TRBV20-1
cdr3_nt: TGCAGTGCTAGTAGCCTAGCGGGAGTGTACGAGCAGTACTTC
cdr3_aa: CSASSLAGVYEQYF

clone_size: NA
j_call: TRBJ1-2
d_call: NA
v_call: TRBV3-1/TRBV3-2
cdr3_nt: TGTGCCAGCAGCCGCTTCTATGGCTACACCTTC
cdr3_aa: CASSRFYGYTF

clone_size: NA
j_call: TRBJ1-4
d_call: NA
v_call: TRBV7-9
cdr3_nt: TGTGCCAGCAGCTTAGTTCTGGGGAGTAATGAAAAACTGTTTTTT
cdr3_aa: CASSLVLGSNEKLFF

clone_size: once
j_call: TRBJ2-1
d_call: TRBD2
v_call: TRBV19
cdr3_nt: TGTGCCAGTAGTCCCCGGGAGGGCGGCAATGAGCAGTTCTTC
cdr3_aa: CASSPREGGNEQFF

clone_size: NA
j_call: TRBJ1-4
d_call: NA
v_call: TRBV21-1
cdr3_nt: TGTGCCAGTGAACTTCAACAGGGCCCGGAGGCGACTAATGAAAAACTGTTTTTT
cdr3_aa: CASELQQGPEATNEKLFF

clone_size: NA
j_call: TRBJ1-4
d_call: NA
v_call: TRBV6-5
cdr3_nt: TGTGCCAGCAGCCTTATGGGGACTGTCAATGAAAAACTGTTTTTT
cdr3_aa: CASSLMGTVNEKLFF

clone_size: NA
j_call: TRBJ1-3
d_call: NA
v_call: TRBV10-3
cdr3_nt: TGTGCCATCAGTGAGGGACCTGGAAACACCATATATTTT
cdr3_aa: CAISEGPGNTIYF

clone_size: NA
j_call: TRBJ2-5
d_call: NA
v_call: TRBV2
cdr3_nt: TGTGCCAGCAGTACGAGGGAGACCCAGTACTTC
cdr3_aa: CASSTRETQYF

clone_size: NA
j_call: TRBJ1-6
d_call: NA
v_call: TRBV19
cdr3_nt: TGTGCCAGTAGTATAGCACTTAATTCACCCCTCCACTTT
cdr3_aa: CASSIALNSPLHF

clone_size: NA
j_call: TRBJ1-1
d_call: TRBD1
v_call: TRBV30
cdr3_nt: TGTGCCTCCCACCGGGACAGGGGGGACACTGAAGCTTTCTTT
cdr3_aa: CASHRDRGDTEAFF

clone_size: NA
j_call: TRBJ2-7
d_call: NA
v_call: TRBV4-2
cdr3_nt: TGTGCCAGCAGCCAAGATTACAGCTACGAGCAGTACTTC
cdr3_aa: CASSQDYSYEQYF

clone_size: NA
j_call: TRBJ1-5
d_call: NA
v_call: TRBV29-1
cdr3_nt: TGCAGCGCCGGAGGGGGGGCCAATCAGCCCCAGCATTTT
cdr3_aa: CSAGGGANQPQHF

clone_size: NA
j_call: TRBJ2-5
d_call: TRBD2
v_call: TRBV11-3
cdr3_nt: TGTGCCAGCAGCTCCGGGACTACTCCCCAAGAGACCCAGTACTTC
cdr3_aa: CASSSGTTPQETQYF

clone_size: NA
j_call: TRBJ1-2
d_call: NA
v_call: TRBV5-6
cdr3_nt: TGTGCCAGCAGCCTGGACAGAAACTATGGCTACACCTTC
cdr3_aa: CASSLDRNYGYTF

clone_size: NA
j_call: TRBJ2-7
d_call: NA
v_call: TRBV15
cdr3_nt: TGTGCCACCAGCAGAGTTGAGGGCACGGGCGAGCAGTACTTC
cdr3_aa: CATSRVEGTGEQYF

clone_size: NA
j_call: TRBJ2-4
d_call: NA
v_call: TRBV7-2
cdr3_nt: TGTGCCAGCAGCTTAGGGTCTGTGGACATTCAGTACTTC
cdr3_aa: CASSLGSVDIQYF

clone_size: NA
j_call: TRBJ2-7
d_call: TRBD1
v_call: TRBV29-1
cdr3_nt: TGCAGCGTTGGCTTCGCCAGGGGGCTCAGCGAGCAGTACTTC
cdr3_aa: CSVGFARGLSEQYF

clone_size: NA
j_call: TRBJ2-1
d_call: TRBD2
v_call: TRBV7-2
cdr3_nt: TGTGCCAGCAGTCGGACTCTAGCGGGGGGGGCAGATGAGCAGTTCTTC
cdr3_aa: CASSRTLAGGADEQFF

clone_size: few
j_call: TRBJ2-2
d_call: NA
v_call: TRBV15
cdr3_nt: TGTGCCACCAGCAGAGATATTCAGGGTTCCGGGGAGCTGTTTTTT
cdr3_aa: CATSRDIQGSGELFF

clone_size: once
j_call: TRBJ2-7
d_call: TRBD2
v_call: TRBV4-2
cdr3_nt: TGTGCCAGCAGCCAACAAGCGGGAGGCGTCGAAGAGCAGTACTTC
cdr3_aa: CASSQQAGGVEEQYF

clone_size: once
j_call: TRBJ2-1
d_call: TRBD2
v_call: TRBV3-1/TRBV3-2
cdr3_nt: TGTGCCAGCAGCCCCACTAGCGGGAGCTCCTACAATGAGCAGTTCTTC
cdr3_aa: CASSPTSGSSYNEQFF

clone_size: NA
j_call: TRBJ1-2
d_call: TRBD1
v_call: TRBV7-2
cdr3_nt: TGTGCCAGCAGTCGAAATCAGGGGGTGGGTGGCTACACCTTC
cdr3_aa: CASSRNQGVGGYTF

clone_size: NA
j_call: TRBJ1-2
d_call: NA
v_call: TRBV7-9
cdr3_nt: TGTGCCAGCAGCCCGCGTGGCAGCTCAAGGGGCTACACCTTC
cdr3_aa: CASSPRGSSRGYTF